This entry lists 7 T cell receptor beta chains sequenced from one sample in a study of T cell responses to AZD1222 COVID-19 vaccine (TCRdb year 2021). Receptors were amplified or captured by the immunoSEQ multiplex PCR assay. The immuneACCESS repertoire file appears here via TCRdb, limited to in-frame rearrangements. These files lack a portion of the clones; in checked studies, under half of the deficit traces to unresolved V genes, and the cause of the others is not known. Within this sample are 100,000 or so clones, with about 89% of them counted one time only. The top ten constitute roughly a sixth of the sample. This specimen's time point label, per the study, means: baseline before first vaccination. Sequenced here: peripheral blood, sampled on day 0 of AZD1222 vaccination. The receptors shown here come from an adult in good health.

CDR3 sequence: CASSAGGDSYEQYF. In nucleotides, the CDR3 is TGTGCCAGCAGTGCGGGCGGGGACTCCTACGAGCAGTACTTC. This chain joins TRBV6-4 and TRBJ2-7, with D perhaps TRBD2 (6 bases). CDR3 length equals 14 residues. Trimming pared 4 bases from V and 0 bases from J, leaving 10 bases between. The germline V gene encodes CDR1 MRHNA and CDR2 SNTAGT.

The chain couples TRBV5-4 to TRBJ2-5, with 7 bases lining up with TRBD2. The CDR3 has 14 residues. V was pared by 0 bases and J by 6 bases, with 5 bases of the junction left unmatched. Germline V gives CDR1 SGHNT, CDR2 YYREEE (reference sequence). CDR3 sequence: CASSLAGGRKTQYF. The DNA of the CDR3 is TGTGCCAGCAGCTTGGCGGGGGGACGGAAGACCCAGTACTTC.

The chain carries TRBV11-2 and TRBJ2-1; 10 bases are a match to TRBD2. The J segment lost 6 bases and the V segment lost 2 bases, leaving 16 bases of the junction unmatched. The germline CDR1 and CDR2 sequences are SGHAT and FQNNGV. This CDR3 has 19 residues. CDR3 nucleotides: TGTGCCAGCAGCTTAAACGCGAGGTCTAGCGGGAGTCTGGGCAATGAGCAGTTCTTC. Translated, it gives CASSLNARSSGSLGNEQFF.

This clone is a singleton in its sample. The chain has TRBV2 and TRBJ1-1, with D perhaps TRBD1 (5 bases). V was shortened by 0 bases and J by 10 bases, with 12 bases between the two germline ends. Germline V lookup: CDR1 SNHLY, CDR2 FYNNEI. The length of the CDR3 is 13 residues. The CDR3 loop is CASSEARQGRAFF. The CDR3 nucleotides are TGTGCCAGCAGTGAAGCGCGTCAGGGCCGAGCTTTCTTT.

The CDR3 loop reads CASSELPGGPRETQYF. As DNA, the CDR3 is TGTGCCAGCAGTGAATTACCGGGGGGGCCGCGAGAGACCCAGTACTTC. The genes are TRBV25-1 and TRBJ2-5; 8 bases fit TRBD2. V was pared by 1 base and J by 4 bases, with 8 bases of the junction left unmatched. Germline CDR1 is MGHDK and CDR2 is SYGVNS. The CDR3 extends over 16 amino acids.

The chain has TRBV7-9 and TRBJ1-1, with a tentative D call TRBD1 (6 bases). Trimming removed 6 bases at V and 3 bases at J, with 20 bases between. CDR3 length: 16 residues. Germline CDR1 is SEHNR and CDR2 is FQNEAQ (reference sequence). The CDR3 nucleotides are TGTGCCAGCAGATCCGACAGGACAACCTACGACACTGAAGCTTTCTTT. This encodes CASRSDRTTYDTEAFF.

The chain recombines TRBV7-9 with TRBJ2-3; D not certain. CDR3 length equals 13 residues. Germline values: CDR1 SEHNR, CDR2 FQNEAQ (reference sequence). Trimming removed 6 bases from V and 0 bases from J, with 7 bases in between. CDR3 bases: TGTGCCAGCAGGAGGAGCAGCACAGATACGCAGTATTTT. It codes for CASRRSSTDTQYF.